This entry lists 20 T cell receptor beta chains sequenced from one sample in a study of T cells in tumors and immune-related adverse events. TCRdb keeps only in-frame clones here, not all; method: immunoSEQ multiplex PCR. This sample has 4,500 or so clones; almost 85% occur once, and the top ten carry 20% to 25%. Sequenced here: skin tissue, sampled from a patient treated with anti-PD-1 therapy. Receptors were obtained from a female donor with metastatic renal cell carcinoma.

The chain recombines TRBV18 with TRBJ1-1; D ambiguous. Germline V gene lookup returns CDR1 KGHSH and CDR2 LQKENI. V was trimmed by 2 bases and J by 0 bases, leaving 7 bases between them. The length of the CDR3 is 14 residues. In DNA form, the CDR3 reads TGTGCCAGCTCACCAGAGTTGGTGAACACTGAAGCTTTCTTT. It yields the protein CASSPELVNTEAFF.

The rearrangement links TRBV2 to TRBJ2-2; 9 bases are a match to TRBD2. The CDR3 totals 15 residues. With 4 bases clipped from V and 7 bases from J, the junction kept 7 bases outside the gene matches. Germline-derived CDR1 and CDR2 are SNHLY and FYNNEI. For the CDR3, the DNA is TGTGCCAGCAGTGCGCGGGGGGGTTCTATCGGGGAGCTGTTTTTT. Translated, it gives CASSARGGSIGELFF. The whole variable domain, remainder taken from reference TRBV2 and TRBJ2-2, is EPEVTQTPSHQVTQMGQEVILRCVPISNHLYFYWYRQILGQKVEFLVSFYNNEISEKSEIFDDQFSVERPDGSNFTLKIRSTKLEDSAMYFCASSARGGSIGELFFGEGSRLTVL.

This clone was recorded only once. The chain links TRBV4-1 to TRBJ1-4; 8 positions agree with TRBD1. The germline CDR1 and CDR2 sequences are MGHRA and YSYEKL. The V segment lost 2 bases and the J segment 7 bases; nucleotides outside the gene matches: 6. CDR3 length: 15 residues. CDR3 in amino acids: CASSQQGALGEKLFF. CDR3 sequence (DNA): TGCGCCAGCAGCCAACAGGGGGCCTTAGGTGAAAAACTGTTTTTT.

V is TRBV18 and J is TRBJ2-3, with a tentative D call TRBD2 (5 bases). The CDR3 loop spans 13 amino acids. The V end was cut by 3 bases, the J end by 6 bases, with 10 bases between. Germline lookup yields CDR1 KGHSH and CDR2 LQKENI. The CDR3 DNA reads TGTGCCAGCTCACCTAAGCGGCCCGATACGCAGTATTTT. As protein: CASSPKRPDTQYF.

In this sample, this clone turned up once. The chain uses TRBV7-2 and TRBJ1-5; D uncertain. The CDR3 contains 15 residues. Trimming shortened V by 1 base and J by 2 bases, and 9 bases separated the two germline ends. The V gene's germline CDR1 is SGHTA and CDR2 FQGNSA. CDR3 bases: TGTGCCAGCAGCTTAGTGGATCGGGGCAATCAGCCCCAGCATTTT. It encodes CASSLVDRGNQPQHF. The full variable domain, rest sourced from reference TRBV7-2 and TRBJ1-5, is GAGVSQSPSNKVTEKGKDVELRCDPISGHTALYWYRQSLGQGLEFLIYFQGNSAPDKSGLPSDRFSAERTGGSVSTLTIQRTQQEDSAVYLCASSLVDRGNQPQHFGDGTRLSIL.

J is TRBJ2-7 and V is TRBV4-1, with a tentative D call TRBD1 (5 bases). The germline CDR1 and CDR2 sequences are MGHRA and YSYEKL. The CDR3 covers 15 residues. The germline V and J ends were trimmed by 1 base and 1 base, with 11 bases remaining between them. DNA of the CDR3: TGCGCCAGCAGCCAAGCAGGGCCTCTATCCTACGAGCAGTACTTC. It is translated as CASSQAGPLSYEQYF.

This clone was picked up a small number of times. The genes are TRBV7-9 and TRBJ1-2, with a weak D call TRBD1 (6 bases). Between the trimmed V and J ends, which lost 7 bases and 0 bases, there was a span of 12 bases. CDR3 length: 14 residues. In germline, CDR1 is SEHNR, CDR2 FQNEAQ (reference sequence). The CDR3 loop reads CASNTGTANYGYTF. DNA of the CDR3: TGTGCCAGCAACACAGGGACGGCTAACTATGGCTACACCTTC.

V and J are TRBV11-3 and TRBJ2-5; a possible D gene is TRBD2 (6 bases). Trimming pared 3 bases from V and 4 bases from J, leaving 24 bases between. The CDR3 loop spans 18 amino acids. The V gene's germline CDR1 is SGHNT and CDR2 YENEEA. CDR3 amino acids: CASSFRTISGGSGETQYF. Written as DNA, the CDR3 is TGTGCCAGCAGCTTCAGGACTATCAGTGGGGGTTCTGGAGAGACCCAGTACTTC.

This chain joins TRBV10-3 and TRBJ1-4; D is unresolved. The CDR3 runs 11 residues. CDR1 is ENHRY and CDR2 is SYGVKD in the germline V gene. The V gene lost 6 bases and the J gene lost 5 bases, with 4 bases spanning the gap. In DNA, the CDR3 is TGTGCCATCAGCAAGAATGAAAAACTGTTTTTT. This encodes CAISKNEKLFF.

CDR3 residues: CASSQGENQPQHF. In DNA form, the CDR3 reads TGTGCCAGCAGCCAAGGAGAGAACCAGCCCCAGCATTTT. The V gene is TRBV4-2, the J gene TRBJ1-5; D call uncertain. This CDR3 has 13 residues. Trimming took off 1 base at V and 7 bases at J, with 8 bases between the two ends. The germline V gene has CDR1 LGHNA and CDR2 YNFKEQ.

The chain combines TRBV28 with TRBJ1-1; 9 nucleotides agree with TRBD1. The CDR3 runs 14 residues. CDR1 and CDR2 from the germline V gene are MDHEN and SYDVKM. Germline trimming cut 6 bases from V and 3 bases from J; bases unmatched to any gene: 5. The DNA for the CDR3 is TGTGCCAGCAGGAACAGGGGGCGAGACACTGAAGCTTTCTTT. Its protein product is CASRNRGRDTEAFF.

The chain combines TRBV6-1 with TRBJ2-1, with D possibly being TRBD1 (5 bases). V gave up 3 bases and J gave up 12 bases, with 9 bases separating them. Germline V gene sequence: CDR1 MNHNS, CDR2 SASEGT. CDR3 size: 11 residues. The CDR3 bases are TGTGCCAGCAGTGACAGGGTTCGGCAGTTCTTC. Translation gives CASSDRVRQFF.

CDR3 protein: CASEPHPIETQYF. CDR3 DNA sequence: TGTGCCAGTGAACCCCACCCCATCGAGACCCAGTACTTC. V usage is TRBV7-2 and J usage is TRBJ2-5; D is unresolved. V was clipped by 9 bases and J by 5 bases, with 16 bases between them. The CDR3 runs to 13 residues. Germline V gives CDR1 SGHTA, CDR2 FQGNSA.

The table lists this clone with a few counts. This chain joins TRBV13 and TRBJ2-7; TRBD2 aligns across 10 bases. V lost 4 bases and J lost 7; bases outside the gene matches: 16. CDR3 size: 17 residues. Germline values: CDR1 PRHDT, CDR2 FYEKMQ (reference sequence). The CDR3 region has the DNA TGTGCCAGCAGCTCCGATCCGCAGCGGGAGGGCCCGGGGGAGCAGTACTTC. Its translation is CASSSDPQREGPGEQYF.

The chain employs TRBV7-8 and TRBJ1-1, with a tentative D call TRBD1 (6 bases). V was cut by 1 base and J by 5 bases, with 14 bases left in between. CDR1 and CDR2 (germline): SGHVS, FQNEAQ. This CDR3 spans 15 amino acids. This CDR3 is CASSLVGGSGTEAFF. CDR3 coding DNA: TGTGCCAGCAGCTTAGTTGGGGGCTCGGGGACTGAAGCTTTCTTT.

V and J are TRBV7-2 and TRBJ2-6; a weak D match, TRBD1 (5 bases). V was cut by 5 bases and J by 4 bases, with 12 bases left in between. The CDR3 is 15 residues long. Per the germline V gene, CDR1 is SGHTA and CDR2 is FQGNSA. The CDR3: CASSPQGSGANVLTF. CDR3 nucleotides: TGTGCCAGCAGCCCTCAGGGATCAGGGGCCAACGTCCTGACTTTC.

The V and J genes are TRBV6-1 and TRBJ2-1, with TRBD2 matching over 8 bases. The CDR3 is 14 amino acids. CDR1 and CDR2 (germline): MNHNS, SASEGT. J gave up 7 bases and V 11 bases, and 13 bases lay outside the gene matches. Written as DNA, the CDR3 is TGTGCCGCTCTGCTAGCGGGTCAGGTTAATGAGCAGTTCTTC. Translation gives CAALLAGQVNEQFF.

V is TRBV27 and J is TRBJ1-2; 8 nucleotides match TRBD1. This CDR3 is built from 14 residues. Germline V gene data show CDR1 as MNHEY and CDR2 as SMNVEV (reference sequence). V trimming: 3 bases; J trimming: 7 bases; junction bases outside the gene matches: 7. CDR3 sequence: CASSFSQGATGYTF. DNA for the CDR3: TGTGCCAGCAGTTTCTCCCAGGGGGCGACTGGCTACACCTTC.

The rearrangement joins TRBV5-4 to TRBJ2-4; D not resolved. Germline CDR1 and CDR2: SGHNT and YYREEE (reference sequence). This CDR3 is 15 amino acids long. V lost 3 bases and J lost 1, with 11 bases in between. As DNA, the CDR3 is TGTGCCAGCAGCTGGGTCAGCGCGGCCAAAAACATTCAGTACTTC. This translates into CASSWVSAAKNIQYF.

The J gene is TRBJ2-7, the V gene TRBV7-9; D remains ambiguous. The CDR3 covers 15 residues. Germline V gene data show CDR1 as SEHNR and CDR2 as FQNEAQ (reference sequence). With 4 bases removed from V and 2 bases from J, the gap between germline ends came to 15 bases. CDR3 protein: CASSSNRNPTYEQYF. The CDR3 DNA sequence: TGTGCCAGCAGCTCAAACAGAAACCCTACCTACGAGCAGTACTTC.